This T cell receptor (beta chain) was recovered during a study of shared clonotypes between healthy human individuals. Study-wide findings and caveats: Expectations were that clonotype sharing among donors would be affected by sequencing depth.

The authors divided CD4+ cells into CD45RA+ naive and CD45RA-negative memory subsets. This clone was observed a single time. Its antigen is not identified. Germline V gene data show CDR1 as LNHNV and CDR2 as YYDKDF (reference sequence). This CDR3 comprises 16 residues. V shed 1 base and J 1 base; nucleotides not matched to a gene: 1. At the deep level, the assay was run. Authors' methods: Because ImmunoSEQ provided only junction sequences with no quality scores, the filtering differed. Repertoires were generated with immunoSEQ multiplex PCR, while TCRdb's copy carries only in-frame clones and drops some. V, J and clone size derive from that table, while D and trimming were established from the DNA sequence. The sample has about 2,500,000 clones, around nine tenths seen once.

Material for sequencing was naive CD4+ T cells sorted from blood. Subset defined: CD45RA+ positively selected. This rearrangement joins TRBV15 to TRBJ2-3; 11 bases line up with TRBD2. The receptor's source is a man in his late teens or twenties in good health. The DNA of the CDR3 is TGTGCCACCAGCAGAGCACTAGCGGGGGGCACAGATACGCAGTATTTT. Translation gives CATSRALAGGTDTQYF.